The 28 T cell receptor beta chains reported below all come from one sample, sequenced in a study of blood T cell repertoires in COVID-19. Sequencing used immunoSEQ multiplex PCR; TCRdb keeps in-frame clones, though not all of them. Among under 200,000 clones, around 83% were seen once, and the ten largest hold 0.99%. The sequenced sample consisted of peripheral blood. The receptors stem from a man between 18 and 29 years old with acute or convalescent COVID-19.

The rearrangement uses TRBV2 and TRBJ1-2, with a tentative D call TRBD1 (5 bases). Trimming took off 0 bases at V and 4 bases at J, with 12 bases between the two ends. This CDR3 comprises 15 residues. The germline V gene has CDR1 SNHLY and CDR2 FYNNEI. In nucleotides, the CDR3 is TGTGCCAGCAGTGAAGCGTCGGCAGGGCCCTATGGCTACACCTTC. It encodes CASSEASAGPYGYTF.

The CDR3 loop reads CASSSNSLDSGSYNEQFF. Written as DNA, the CDR3 is TGTGCCAGCAGCTCGAACTCCTTGGACTCTGGAAGCTACAATGAGCAGTTCTTC. The rearrangement joins TRBV7-8 to TRBJ2-1; weak D call: TRBD2 (5 bases). In germline, CDR1 is SGHVS, CDR2 FQNEAQ. Trimming stripped 4 bases from V and 3 bases from J, with 22 bases between. The CDR3 is 18 residues long.

This rearrangement joins TRBV19 to TRBJ1-1, with a tentative D call TRBD1 (5 bases). This CDR3 has 18 amino acids. V lost 5 bases to trimming and J lost 4 bases, with 26 bases between them. Per germline, CDR1 LNHDA and CDR2 SQIVND (reference sequence). This chain's CDR3 is CASSPPGGLKLGGTEAFF. The DNA for the CDR3 is TGTGCCAGTAGTCCACCCGGGGGTCTCAAACTTGGGGGCACTGAAGCTTTCTTT.

The chain joins TRBV7-9 to TRBJ2-7; TRBD1 matches 7 bases. Germline lookup yields CDR1 SEHNR and CDR2 FQNEAQ (reference sequence). The CDR3 runs to 16 residues. V was pared by 1 base and J by 3 bases, with 9 bases of the junction left unmatched. The CDR3 here is CASSLEIQGVGYEQYV. CDR3 DNA sequence: TGTGCCAGCAGCTTAGAGATCCAGGGGGTTGGCTACGAGCAGTACGTC.

V and J are TRBV27 and TRBJ1-1; D is ambiguous. CDR1 is MNHEY and CDR2 is SMNVEV in the germline V gene (reference sequence). The CDR3 runs 13 residues. Trimming left V 2 bases short and J 8 bases short, with 12 bases between. CDR3 amino acids: CASSLLGSVEAFF. In nucleotides, the CDR3 is TGTGCCAGCAGTTTACTTGGCAGTGTAGAAGCTTTCTTT.

This chain connects TRBV5-1 to TRBJ2-7; 9 positions agree with TRBD1. Germline CDR1 and CDR2: SGHRS and YFSETQ. With 0 bases clipped from V and 5 bases from J, the junction kept 3 bases outside the gene matches. This CDR3 has 14 residues. Written as DNA, the CDR3 is TGCGCCAGCAGCTTGGCCGGGACAGGGAACGAGCAGTACTTC. Protein product: CASSLAGTGNEQYF.

V gene TRBV5-1 combines with J gene TRBJ1-4; D is unresolved. The CDR3 has 15 amino acids. Germline CDR1 is SGHRS and CDR2 is YFSETQ. Trimming took 0 bases from V and 5 from J, leaving 11 bases between them. The CDR3 region is CASSLAAGINEKLFF. CDR3 coding DNA: TGCGCCAGCAGCTTGGCCGCGGGGATCAATGAAAAACTGTTTTTT.

The chain uses TRBV2 and TRBJ2-2; perhaps TRBD2 as D (7 bases). The germline V gene has CDR1 SNHLY and CDR2 FYNNEI. This CDR3 is 15 amino acids long. V lost 9 bases to trimming and J lost 4 bases, with 18 bases between them. The CDR3 DNA is TGTGCCAGAGGGGGGGGGCCCCTAGGCACCGGGGAGCTGTTTTTT. Translating gives CARGGGPLGTGELFF.

This clone was detected once. This chain links TRBV7-9 with TRBJ1-6; possible D gene TRBD1, 6 bases. Germline assignment: CDR1 SEHNR and CDR2 FQNEAQ (reference sequence). CDR3 size: 17 residues. V gave up 3 bases and J gave up 13 bases, with 25 bases separating them. The CDR3 reads CASSFLGTTGGYFPLHF. CDR3 in DNA: TGTGCCAGCAGCTTCCTGGGGACAACTGGCGGATATTTTCCCCTCCACTTT.

V and J are TRBV2 and TRBJ2-3; no reliable D call. Trimming removed 6 bases at V and 0 bases at J, with 7 bases between. Germline V lookup: CDR1 SNHLY, CDR2 FYNNEI. CDR3 size: 13 residues. The CDR3 nucleotides are TGTGCCAGCAGCGGTCCTAGCACAGATACGCAGTATTTT. It encodes CASSGPSTDTQYF. Full variable domain (remainder filled in from reference TRBV2 and TRBJ2-3): EPEVTQTPSHQVTQMGQEVILRCVPISNHLYFYWYRQILGQKVEFLVSFYNNEISEKSEIFDDQFSVERPDGSNFTLKIRSTKLEDSAMYFCASSGPSTDTQYFGPGTRLTVL.

The CDR3 DNA reads TGTGCCAGCAGGCCCGGACAGGGGGGTCCTACTGAAGCTTTCTTT. Its translation is CASRPGQGGPTEAFF. V usage is TRBV27 and J usage is TRBJ1-1, with 10 positions matching TRBD1. CDR1 and CDR2 (germline): MNHEY, SMNVEV (reference sequence). This CDR3 has 15 residues. The trim removed 6 bases at V and 5 bases at J, leaving 9 bases unmatched.

In its sample, this clone was seen once. The rearrangement joins TRBV14 to TRBJ1-6, with 7 bases aligning to TRBD1. Germline CDR1 reads SGHDN; CDR2 reads FVKESK. The CDR3 is made up of 15 amino acids. After removal of 0 bases from V and 9 bases from J, the junction contained 5 bases not matched to a gene. The CDR3 reads CASSQDWQGGSPLHF. CDR3 in DNA: TGTGCCAGCAGCCAAGATTGGCAGGGGGGTTCACCCCTCCACTTT.

The chain carries TRBV30 and TRBJ2-5; the D gene is possibly TRBD2 (5 bases). The V gene lost 0 bases and the J gene lost 10 bases, with 15 bases spanning the gap. The CDR3 sequence is 13 residues long. The germline V gene encodes CDR1 GTSNPN and CDR2 SVGIG (reference sequence). The CDR3 nucleotides read TGTGCCTGGAGTGTAAGCGTTGAGGGAGACCAGTACTTC. Translated, it gives CAWSVSVEGDQYF.

V gene TRBV4-1 combines with J gene TRBJ1-2, with a possible D match to TRBD1 (5 bases). The germline gives CDR1 MGHRA, CDR2 YSYEKL. V was cut by 0 bases and J by 8 bases, with 16 bases left in between. This CDR3 is built from 15 residues. The chain's CDR3 is CASSQEDVRRDGYTF. The CDR3 nucleotides read TGCGCCAGCAGCCAAGAAGACGTCAGGCGGGACGGCTACACCTTC.

V usage is TRBV7-9 and J usage is TRBJ2-3; a possible D gene is TRBD2 (5 bases). CDR3 length: 15 residues. From germline, CDR1 is SEHNR and CDR2 FQNEAQ (reference sequence). Trimming stripped 1 base from V and 8 bases from J, with 16 bases between. The CDR3 DNA follows: TGTGCCAGCAGCTTAGAGGTGGACTCCCATACTACGCAGTATTTT. It translates to CASSLEVDSHTTQYF.

The sample holds one count of this clone. The CDR3 protein is CASSLPGRSGANVLTF. The DNA of the CDR3 is TGTGCCAGCAGCTTACCAGGTCGCTCTGGGGCCAACGTCCTGACTTTC. The genes are TRBV7-3 and TRBJ2-6; no firm D call. This CDR3 comprises 16 residues. Trimming took 2 bases from V and 0 from J, leaving 8 bases between them. Germline CDR1 is SGHTA and CDR2 is FQGTGA. Variable domain in full (rest from reference TRBV7-3 and TRBJ2-6): GAGVSQTPSNKVTEKGKYVELRCDPISGHTALYWYRQSLGQGPEFLIYFQGTGAADDSGLPNDRFFAVRPEGSVSTLKIQRTERGDSAVYLCASSLPGRSGANVLTFGAGSRLTVL.

The rearrangement joins TRBV7-9 to TRBJ1-1; D uncertain. Trimming pared 5 bases from V and 3 bases from J, leaving 4 bases between. Germline V gene data show CDR1 as SEHNR and CDR2 as FQNEAQ (reference sequence). This CDR3 has 11 residues. This chain's CDR3 is CASSRDTEAFF. The CDR3 coding sequence is TGTGCCAGCAGCAGAGACACTGAAGCTTTCTTT.

This chain joins TRBV7-3 and TRBJ2-1; TRBD2 agrees at 7 bases. V was pared by 2 bases and J by 4 bases, with 5 bases of the junction left unmatched. The CDR3 covers 15 residues. CDR1 is SGHTA and CDR2 is FQGTGA in the germline V gene. CDR3: CASSLSTGGYNEQFF. The CDR3, as DNA: TGTGCCAGCAGCTTATCAACGGGGGGTTACAATGAGCAGTTCTTC.

The chain is built from TRBV4-1 and TRBJ1-2; possible D gene TRBD1, 6 bases. V gave up 6 bases and J gave up 0 bases, with 11 bases separating them. The CDR3 has 14 amino acids. Germline V gives CDR1 MGHRA, CDR2 YSYEKL. For the CDR3, the DNA is TGCGCCAGCAGGGAAACAGGGCCTAACTATGGCTACACCTTC. Translated: CASRETGPNYGYTF.

The chain is built from TRBV6-1 and TRBJ1-6; TRBD1 might be the D (6 bases). The CDR3 loop spans 19 amino acids. Trimming removed 2 bases at V and 0 bases at J, with 17 bases between. The germline V gene has CDR1 MNHNS and CDR2 SASEGT. CDR3 protein: CASSELFYLDSSYNSPLHF. As DNA, the CDR3 is TGTGCCAGCAGTGAACTCTTCTACCTGGACAGCTCCTATAATTCACCCCTCCACTTT.

The rearrangement links TRBV9 to TRBJ2-3, with 10 bases lining up with TRBD1. CDR3 size: 16 residues. Trimming took 0 bases from V and 4 from J; bases not matched to a gene: 5. CDR1 and CDR2 (germline): SGDLS, YYNGEE. The CDR3 DNA sequence: TGTGCCAGCAGCGTAGTGGGGACAGGGGTCTCAGATACGCAGTATTTT. Protein product: CASSVVGTGVSDTQYF.

V is TRBV7-9 and J is TRBJ1-4; no firm D call. CDR1 and CDR2 (germline): SEHNR, FQNEAQ (reference sequence). There are 14 residues in the CDR3. V shed 0 bases and J shed 8 bases, with 10 bases lying between them. The DNA of the CDR3 is TGTGCCAGCAGCTTAGCGCCCCGACAAGAAAAACTGTTTTTT. It translates to CASSLAPRQEKLFF.

This chain links TRBV5-1 with TRBJ2-5; 15 nucleotides agree with TRBD2. V lost 7 bases and J lost 2; bases outside the gene matches: 6. This CDR3 is built from 16 residues. The germline V gene has CDR1 SGHRS and CDR2 YFSETQ. The CDR3 nucleotides are TGCGCCAGCGGACGGACTAGCGGGGGGGAACAAGAGACCCAGTACTTC. Protein: CASGRTSGGEQETQYF.

The sample holds a few counts of this clone. This sequence joins TRBV6-5 and TRBJ2-2; a possible D gene is TRBD2 (6 bases). V lost 8 bases and J lost 5, with 15 bases in between. CDR1 and CDR2 from the germline V gene are MNHEY and SVGAGI. The CDR3 contains 14 residues. CDR3 region: CASATGVETGELFF. CDR3 sequence (DNA): TGTGCCAGCGCCACGGGGGTAGAGACCGGGGAGCTGTTTTTT.

Comment on this clone: The same CDR3 can be traced to other DNA sequences in this sample. V usage is TRBV6-5 and J usage is TRBJ2-2, with D possibly matching TRBD1 (6 bases). V lost 6 bases to trimming and J lost 1 base, with 9 bases between them. Germline V gives CDR1 MNHEY, CDR2 SVGAGI. This CDR3 is built from 14 residues. CDR3: CASRRQENTGELFF. The CDR3 region has the DNA TGTGCCAGCAGGAGACAGGAGAACACCGGGGAGCTGTTTTTT.

The chain links TRBV4-2 to TRBJ1-1, with D uncertain. The germline gives CDR1 LGHNA, CDR2 YNFKEQ. The V and J ends lost 1 base and 0 bases respectively, with 12 bases between them. The CDR3 runs to 16 residues. The CDR3 region has the DNA TGTGCCAGCAGCCAAGGCCCCGGGGTAATGAACACTGAAGCTTTCTTT. Its translation is CASSQGPGVMNTEAFF.

In this sample, this clone turned up a few times. This sequence joins TRBV18 and TRBJ2-4; 14 bases agree with TRBD2. Looked up from germline, CDR1 is KGHSH and CDR2 is LQKENI. J gave up 1 base and V 3 bases, and 5 bases lay outside the gene matches. CDR3 length equals 18 residues. The CDR3 nucleotides read TGTGCCAGCTCACCCGGGACTAGCGGGGGAAGGGCCAAAAACATTCAGTACTTC. This sequence encodes CASSPGTSGGRAKNIQYF.

The V and J genes are TRBV25-1 and TRBJ1-1; 8 positions agree with TRBD1. Trimming cost V 2 bases and J 1 base; bases outside gene matches: 6. CDR1 and CDR2 (germline): MGHDK, SYGVNS. The CDR3 is made up of 16 amino acids. In nucleotides, the CDR3 is TGTGCCAGCAGTGAAGGACAGGGCCAAAAGAACACTGAAGCTTTCTTT. Protein: CASSEGQGQKNTEAFF.